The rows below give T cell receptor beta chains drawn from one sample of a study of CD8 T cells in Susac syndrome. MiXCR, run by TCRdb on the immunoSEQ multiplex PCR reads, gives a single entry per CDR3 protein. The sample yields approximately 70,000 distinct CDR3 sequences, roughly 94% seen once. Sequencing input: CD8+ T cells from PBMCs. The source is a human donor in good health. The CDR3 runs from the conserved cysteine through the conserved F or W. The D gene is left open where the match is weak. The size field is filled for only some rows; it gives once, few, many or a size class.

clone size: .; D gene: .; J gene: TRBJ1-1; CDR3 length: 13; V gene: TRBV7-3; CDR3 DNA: TGTGCCAGCAGCTCGACAAATAGTGCTGAAGCTTTCTTT; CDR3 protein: CASSSTNSAEAFF
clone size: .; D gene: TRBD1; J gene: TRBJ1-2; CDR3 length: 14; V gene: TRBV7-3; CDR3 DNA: TGTGCCAGCAGCTTCGGACAGGGTGATTTGGGCTACACCTTC; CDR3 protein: CASSFGQGDLGYTF
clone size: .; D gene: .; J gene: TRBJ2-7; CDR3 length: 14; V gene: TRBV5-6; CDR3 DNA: TGTGCCAGCACTGGGGCAGGGAATTCCTACGAGCAGTACTTC; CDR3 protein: CASTGAGNSYEQYF
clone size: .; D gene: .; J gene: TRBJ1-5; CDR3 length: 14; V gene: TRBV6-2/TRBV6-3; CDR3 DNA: TGTGCCAGCAGTTACTTTGAGGGGATTGGGTCCCAGCATTTT; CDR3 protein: CASSYFEGIGSQHF
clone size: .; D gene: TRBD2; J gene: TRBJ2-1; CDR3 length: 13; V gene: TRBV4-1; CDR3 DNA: TGCGCCAGCAGCCAGGGACTAGCAAGTGAGCAGTTCTTC; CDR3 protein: CASSQGLASEQFF
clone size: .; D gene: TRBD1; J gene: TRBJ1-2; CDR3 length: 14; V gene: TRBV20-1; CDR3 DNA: TGCAGTGCTAGGTGGGACAGCAGGCACTATGGCTACACCTTC; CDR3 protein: CSARWDSRHYGYTF
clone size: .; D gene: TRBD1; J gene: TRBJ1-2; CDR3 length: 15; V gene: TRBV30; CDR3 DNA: TGTGCCTGGAGCCCGGGACAGGGCGCGACTTATGGCTACACCTTC; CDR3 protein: CAWSPGQGATYGYTF
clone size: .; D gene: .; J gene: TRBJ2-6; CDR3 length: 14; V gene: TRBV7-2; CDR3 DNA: TGTGCCAGCCCCCGGGTTACTGGGGCCAACGTCCTGACTTTC; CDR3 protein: CASPRVTGANVLTF
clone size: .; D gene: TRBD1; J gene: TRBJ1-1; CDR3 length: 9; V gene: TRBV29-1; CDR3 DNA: TGCAGCGTTGGACAGGGGGCTTTCTTT; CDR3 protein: CSVGQGAFF
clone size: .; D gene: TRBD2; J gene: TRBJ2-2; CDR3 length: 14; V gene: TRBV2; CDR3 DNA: TGTGCCAGCAGGGCAGGGAGGGGCACCGGGGAGCTGTTTTTT; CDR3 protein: CASRAGRGTGELFF
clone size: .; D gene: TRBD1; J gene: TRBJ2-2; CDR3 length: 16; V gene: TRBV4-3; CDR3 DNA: TGCGCCAGCAGCCATCAACCGGGACAGGGGAACGGGGAGCTGTTTTTT; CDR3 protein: CASSHQPGQGNGELFF
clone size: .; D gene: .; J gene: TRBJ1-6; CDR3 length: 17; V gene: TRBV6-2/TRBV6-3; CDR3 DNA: TGTGCCAGCAGAAAAAACCCCGGGAGCTCCTATAATTCACCCCTCCACTTT; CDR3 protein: CASRKNPGSSYNSPLHF
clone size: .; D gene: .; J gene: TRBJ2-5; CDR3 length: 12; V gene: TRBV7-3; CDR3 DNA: TGTGCCAGCAGCTTTCAAATGGAGACCCAGTACTTC; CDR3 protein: CASSFQMETQYF
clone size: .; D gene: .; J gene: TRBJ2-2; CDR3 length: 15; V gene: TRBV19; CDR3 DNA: TGTGCCAGTAGTATTTACAGGGTTAACACCGGGGAGCTGTTTTTT; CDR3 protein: CASSIYRVNTGELFF
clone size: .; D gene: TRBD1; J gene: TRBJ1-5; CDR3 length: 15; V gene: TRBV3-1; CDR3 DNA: TGTGCCAGCAGCGGTCAGGGGGAGGAATATCAGCCCCAGCATTTT; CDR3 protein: CASSGQGEEYQPQHF
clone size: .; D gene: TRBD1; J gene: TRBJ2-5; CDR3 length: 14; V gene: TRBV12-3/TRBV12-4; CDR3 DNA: TGTGCCAGCAGGACCGGGACAGCACAAGAGACCCAGTACTTC; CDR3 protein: CASRTGTAQETQYF
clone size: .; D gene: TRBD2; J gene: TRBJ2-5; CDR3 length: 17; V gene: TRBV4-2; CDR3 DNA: TGTGCCAGCAGCCAAGATCCACTAGCGGGGTTTGCGGAGACCCAGTACTTC; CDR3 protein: CASSQDPLAGFAETQYF
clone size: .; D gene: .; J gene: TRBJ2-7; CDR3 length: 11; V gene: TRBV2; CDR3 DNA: TGTGCCAGCACCCCCACTTGGGAGCAGTACTTC; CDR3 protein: CASTPTWEQYF
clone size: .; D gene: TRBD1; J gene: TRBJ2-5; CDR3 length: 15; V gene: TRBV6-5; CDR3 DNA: TGTGCCAGCAGTTACGGGACAGGGGGCCAAGAGACCCAGTACTTC; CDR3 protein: CASSYGTGGQETQYF
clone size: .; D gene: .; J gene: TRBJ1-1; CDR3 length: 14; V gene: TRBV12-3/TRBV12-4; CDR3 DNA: TGTGCCAGCAGTTCCCACAAGGGTTTGGCTGAAGCTTTCTTT; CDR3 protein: CASSSHKGLAEAFF
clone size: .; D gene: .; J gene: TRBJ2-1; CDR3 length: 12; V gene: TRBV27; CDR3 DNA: TGTGCCAGCAGTTGGGGGCCAGGTGAGCAGTTCTTC; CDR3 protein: CASSWGPGEQFF
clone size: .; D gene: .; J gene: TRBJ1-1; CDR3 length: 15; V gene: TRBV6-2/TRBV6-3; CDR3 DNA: TGTGCCAGCAGTTTTCCCGGGACGGTGAACACTGAAGCTTTCTTT; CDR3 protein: CASSFPGTVNTEAFF
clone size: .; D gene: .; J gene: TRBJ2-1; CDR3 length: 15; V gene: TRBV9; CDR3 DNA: TGTGCCAGCAGCGTAGGGCAGGGACCCTACAATGAGCAGTTCTTC; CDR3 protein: CASSVGQGPYNEQFF
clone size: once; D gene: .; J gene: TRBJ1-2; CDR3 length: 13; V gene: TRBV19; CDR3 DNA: TGTGCCAGTAGTCCCGACAAAAACTATGGCTACACCTTC; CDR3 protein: CASSPDKNYGYTF
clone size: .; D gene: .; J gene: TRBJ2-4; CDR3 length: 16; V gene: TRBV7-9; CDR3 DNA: TGTGCCAGCAGCTTAGTCTCTCTGGCAGGGGAAAACATTCAGTACTTC; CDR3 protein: CASSLVSLAGENIQYF
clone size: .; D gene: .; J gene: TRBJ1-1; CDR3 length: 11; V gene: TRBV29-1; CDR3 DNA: TGCAGCGTTGGGCGAAATGGTGAAGCTTTCTTT; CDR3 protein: CSVGRNGEAFF
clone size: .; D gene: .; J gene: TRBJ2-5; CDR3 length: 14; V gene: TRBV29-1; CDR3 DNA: TGCAGCGTTGAGGCCCCGACGAAGCGAGAGACCCAGTACTTC; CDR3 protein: CSVEAPTKRETQYF
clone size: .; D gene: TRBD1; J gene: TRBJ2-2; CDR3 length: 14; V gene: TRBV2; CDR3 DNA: TGTGCCAGCAGAGGCAGGGGGCGCCTTGGGGAGCTGTTTTTT; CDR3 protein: CASRGRGRLGELFF
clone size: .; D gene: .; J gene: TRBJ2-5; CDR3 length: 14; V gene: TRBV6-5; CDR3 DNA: TGTGCCAGCAGTTACTCTCAAGGGGGAGAGACCCAGTACTTC; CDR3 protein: CASSYSQGGETQYF
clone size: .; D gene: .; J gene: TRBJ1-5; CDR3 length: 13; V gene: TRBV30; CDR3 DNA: TGTGCCTGGGGCCTTTATAGCAATCAGTCCCAGCATTTT; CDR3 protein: CAWGLYSNQSQHF
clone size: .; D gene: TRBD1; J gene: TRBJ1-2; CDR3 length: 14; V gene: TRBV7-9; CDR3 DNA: TGTGCCAGCAGCCGCACGGGACAGGGGGACGGCTACACCTTC; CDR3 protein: CASSRTGQGDGYTF
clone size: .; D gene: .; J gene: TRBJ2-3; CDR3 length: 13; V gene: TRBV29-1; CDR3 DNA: TGCAGCGTTTTCGTAGAGACCACAGATACGCAGTATTTT; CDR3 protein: CSVFVETTDTQYF
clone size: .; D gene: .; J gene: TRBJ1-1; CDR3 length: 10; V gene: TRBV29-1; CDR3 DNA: TGCAGCGTTTGGAACACTGAAGCTTTCTTT; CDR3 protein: CSVWNTEAFF
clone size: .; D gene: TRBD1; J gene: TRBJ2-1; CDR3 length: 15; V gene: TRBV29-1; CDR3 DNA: TGCAGCGTTGAACCACCGGGACAGGGGCACAATGAGCAGTTCTTC; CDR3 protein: CSVEPPGQGHNEQFF
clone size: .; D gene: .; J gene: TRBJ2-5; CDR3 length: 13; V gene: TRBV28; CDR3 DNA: TGTGCCAGCAGTTTATCGAATCAAGAGACCCAGTACTTC; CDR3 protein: CASSLSNQETQYF
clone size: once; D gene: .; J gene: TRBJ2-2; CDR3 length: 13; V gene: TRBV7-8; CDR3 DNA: TGTGCCAGCAGCAAGGGGGACACCGGGGAGCTGTTTTTT; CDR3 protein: CASSKGDTGELFF
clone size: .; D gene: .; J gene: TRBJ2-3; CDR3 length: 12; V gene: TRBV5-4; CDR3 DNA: TGTGCCAGCAGCTGGGGGGCAGATACGCAGTATTTT; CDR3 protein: CASSWGADTQYF
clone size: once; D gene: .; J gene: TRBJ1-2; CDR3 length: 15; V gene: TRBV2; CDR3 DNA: TGTGCCAGCAGTGAAGTCGGACGGGCGACGGGAGGCTACACCTTC; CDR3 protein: CASSEVGRATGGYTF
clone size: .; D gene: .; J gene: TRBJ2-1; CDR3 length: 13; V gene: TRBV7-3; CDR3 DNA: TGTGCCAGCAGCCCTCCTAGCCGCAATGAGCAGTTCTTC; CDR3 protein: CASSPPSRNEQFF
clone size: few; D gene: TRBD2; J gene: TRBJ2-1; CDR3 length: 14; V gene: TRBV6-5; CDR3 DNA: TGTGCCAGCAGTACTAGCGGGGGATACAATGAGCAGTTCTTC; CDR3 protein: CASSTSGGYNEQFF
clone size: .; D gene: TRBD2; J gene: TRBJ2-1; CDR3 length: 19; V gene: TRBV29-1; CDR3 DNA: TGCAGCGTTGGTGGGGTAGCGGGGGACGATTGGGACTCCTACAATGAGCAGTTCTTC; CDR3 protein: CSVGGVAGDDWDSYNEQFF
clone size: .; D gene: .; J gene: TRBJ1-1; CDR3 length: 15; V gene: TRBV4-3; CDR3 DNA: TGCGCCAGCAGCCAATCGTGGACCGGGGACACTGAAGCTTTCTTT; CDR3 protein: CASSQSWTGDTEAFF
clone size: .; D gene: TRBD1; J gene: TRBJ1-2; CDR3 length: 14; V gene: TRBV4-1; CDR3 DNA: TGCGCCAGCAGCCAACCCACAGGGGGGGATGGCTACACCTTC; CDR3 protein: CASSQPTGGDGYTF
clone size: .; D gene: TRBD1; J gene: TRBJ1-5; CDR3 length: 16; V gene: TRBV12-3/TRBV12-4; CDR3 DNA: TGTGCCAGCAGTAGGGGGGGACAGGGAATTAATCAGCCCCAGCATTTT; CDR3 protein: CASSRGGQGINQPQHF
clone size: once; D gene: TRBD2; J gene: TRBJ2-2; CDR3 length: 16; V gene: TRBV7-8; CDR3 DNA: TGTGCCAGCAGCCTCAGGACTAGCGGCTCCACCGGGGAGCTGTTTTTT; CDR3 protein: CASSLRTSGSTGELFF
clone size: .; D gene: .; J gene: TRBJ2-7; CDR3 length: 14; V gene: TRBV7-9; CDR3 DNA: TGTGCCAGCAGTCTAAGGGAAATACCCTACGAGCAGTACTTC; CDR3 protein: CASSLREIPYEQYF
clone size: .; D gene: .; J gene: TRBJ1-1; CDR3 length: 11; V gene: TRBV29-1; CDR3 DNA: TGCAGCGGGACGTACGGCATCGAAGCTTTCTTT; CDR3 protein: CSGTYGIEAFF
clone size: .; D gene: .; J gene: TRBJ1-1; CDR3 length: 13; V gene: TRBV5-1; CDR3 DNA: TGCGCCAGCAGCCCAATGGCTGGGACTGAAGCTTTCTTT; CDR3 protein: CASSPMAGTEAFF
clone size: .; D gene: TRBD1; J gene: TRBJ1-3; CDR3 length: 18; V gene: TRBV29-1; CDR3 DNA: TGCAGCGTCGCCAAGGTTGGGACAGGGGAGGGCTCTGGAAACACCATATATTTT; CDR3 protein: CSVAKVGTGEGSGNTIYF
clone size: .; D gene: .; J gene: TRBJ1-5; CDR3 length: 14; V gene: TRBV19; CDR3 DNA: TGTGCCAGTAGCCTCGGGGAGGGCTACCAGCCCCAGCATTTT; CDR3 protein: CASSLGEGYQPQHF
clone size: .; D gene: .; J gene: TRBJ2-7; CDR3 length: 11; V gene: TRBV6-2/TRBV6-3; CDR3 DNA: TGTGCCAGCAGTTTCCCGGGGGAGCAGTACTTC; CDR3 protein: CASSFPGEQYF
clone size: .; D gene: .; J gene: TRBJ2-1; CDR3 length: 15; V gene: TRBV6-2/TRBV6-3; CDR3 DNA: TGTGCCAGCACCCCCGGGCGGGGGCCATACAATGAGCAGTTCTTC; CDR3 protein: CASTPGRGPYNEQFF
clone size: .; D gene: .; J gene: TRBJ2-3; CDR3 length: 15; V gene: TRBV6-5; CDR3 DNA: TGTGCCAGCAGTTCTCCTAGCCCGGGTACAGATACGCAGTATTTT; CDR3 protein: CASSSPSPGTDTQYF
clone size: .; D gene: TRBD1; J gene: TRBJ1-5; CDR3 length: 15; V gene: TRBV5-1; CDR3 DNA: TGCGCCAGCAGCTTGGGACAGGGGGGAGATCAGCCCCAGCATTTT; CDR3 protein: CASSLGQGGDQPQHF
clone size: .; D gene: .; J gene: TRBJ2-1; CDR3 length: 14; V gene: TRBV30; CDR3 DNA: TGTGCCTGGAGAGGAGAGGGCTCCTACAATGAGCAGTTCTTC; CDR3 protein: CAWRGEGSYNEQFF